This T cell receptor beta chain was identified during a study of graft-versus-host responses after intestinal transplantation (dated by TCRdb to the early 2020s). Regarding the study in general: The transplants that recipients received were multivisceral, liver-intestinal, or isolated intestinal. Every recipient was given anti-thymocyte globulin induction, followed by about three years of maintenance tacrolimus and steroids. Bulk TCR-beta CDR3 sequencing was used to track graft-versus-host and host-versus-graft alloreactive T cell clones in the graft, circulation and bone marrow after intestinal transplantation. Alloreactive clones were identified by sequencing pre-transplant mixed lymphocyte reaction products and comparing them with unstimulated pre-transplant donor and recipient T cells. A cohort of around 25 intestinal transplant recipients, including one retransplant, was enrolled, and a few patients lacking pretransplant specimens were excluded. Donor T cell macrochimerism was defined as a peak of at least 4% donor T cells among recipient peripheral blood mononuclear cells. Samples from a few later patients were sequenced in-house on an Illumina MiSeq with MiXCR processing rather than by the commercial service.

The library relied on the immunoSEQ multiplex PCR assay. For most patients, genomic DNA was isolated using the Qiagen DNeasy Blood and Tissue Kit and was shipped frozen to Adaptive Biotechnologies for TCR sequencing. Adaptive Biotechnologies carried out high-throughput TCR-beta CDR3 sequencing of genomic DNA for most patients. In the original analysis: TCR sequencing data were retrieved from Adaptive's ImmunoSEQ software for around 19 patients, whereas a few other patients were processed with MiXCR and VDJtools. CD4 versus CD8 sorting errors were corrected by removing sequences found in both subsets at a frequency ratio below 5:1. CDR3 nucleotide sequences shared between donor and recipient were removed because their origin could not be assigned. To be classed as alloreactive, a clone needed at least 2-fold expansion over unstimulated cells and a minimum CFSE-low frequency of 0.002% (template counts) or 0.001% (read counts). Clones were considered mappable if detected in sequenced pre-transplant spleen, lymph node, or MLR CFSE-low populations of the donor or recipient. The cumulative frequency of alloreactive clones was calculated as a percentage of all sequences, weighted by copy number. The immuneACCESS repertoire file appears here via TCRdb, limited to in-frame rearrangements. These files lack a portion of the clones; in checked studies, under half of the deficit traces to unresolved V genes, and the cause of the others is not known. The V and J calls and clone size come from that table; D and trimming were worked out from the DNA. This sample has about 100,000 clones in its table, and roughly 90% of those were observed once. Of the sample, roughly 0.95% falls within the top ten clones.

The CDR3 covers 10 residues, taking in both the cysteine and the phenylalanine. The CDR3 DNA has 30 bases and is translated from base 1. The trim is 2 bases for V and 8 bases for J, with a gap of 6 bases between the germline ends. The germline V gene gives CDR1 as SQVTM and CDR2 as ANQGSEA. Points on this clone: The antigen it binds to is not known. No qualities accompany the bases; no much larger clone lies one base away.

The investigation overall reported the following: Early after transplant, declines in HvG clones were associated with peak levels of circulating GvH clones. Patients with donor T cell macrochimerism had high GvH to HvG T cell clonal ratios in their allografts. The conclusions were limited by the relatively low number and heterogeneity of the intestinal transplant patients. GvH clones were detected in recipient bone marrow, and some appeared earlier in ileal mucosa or blood, consistent with an intestinal mucosal origin.

The sample's time point label, in plain terms: cells obtained before transplantation from donor or recipient. CD3+CD4+ and CD3+CD8+ populations were FACS-sorted from unstimulated pre-transplant donor and recipient cells taken from spleen or lymph nodes. The receptor's source is a human donor who was the organ donor for an intestinal transplant. The chain links TRBV29-1 with TRBJ1-1; TRBD1 is a weak D gene call, 5 bases matching. The sequencing here drew on unstimulated CD4+ T cells sorted from spleen or lymph node cells, taken before transplant. The nucleotide sequence is given as TGCAGCGTTGAACAGGGCGAAGCTTTCTTT. This yields the protein CSVEQGEAFF. The reference TRBV29-1 and TRBJ1-1 proteins fill in what lies around the CDR3, so the full variable domain reads SAVISQKPSRDICQRGTSLTIQCQVDSQVTMMFWYRQQPGQSLTLIATANQGSEATYESGFVIDKFPISRPNLTFSTLTVSNMSPEDSSIYLCSVEQGEAFFGQGTRLTVV.